The rows below give T cell receptor beta chains drawn from one sample of a study. Each CDR3 protein gets one entry after TCRdb re-called the 5' RACE reads with MiXCR. This repertoire shows some 40,000 distinct CDR3 sequences, roughly a fifth found once; its top ten account for approximately 4.5%. Sample: Tregs sorted from a lymph node. Receptors originate from a female donor with breast cancer. Each CDR3 is given with its conserved first and last residue. Fields, in order: V gene, J gene, D gene, clone size, CDR3 protein, CDR3 DNA. The D gene is left open where the match is weak. Expanded clones are given a class, and other clones once, few, many or no size at all.

TRBV10-1,TRBJ2-7,TRBD1,few,CASNSKGDRETYEQYF,TGCGCCAGCAACTCTAAGGGGGACAGGGAAACCTACGAGCAGTACTTC
TRBV4-2,TRBJ2-5,TRBD2,.,CASRQLAGGVQETQYF,TGTGCCAGCAGACAGCTGGCGGGAGGCGTCCAAGAGACCCAGTACTTC
TRBV7-6,TRBJ1-2,TRBD1,many,CASSLTGDGYTF,TGTGCCAGCAGCTTGACAGGGGATGGCTACACCTTC
TRBV5-4,TRBJ2-7,TRBD2,few,CASSRPDLAGFEQYF,TGTGCCAGCAGCCGCCCGGACTTAGCGGGATTCGAGCAGTACTTC
TRBV18,TRBJ2-3,.,.,CASSPPATDTQYF,TGTGCCAGCTCACCACCAGCCACAGATACGCAGTATTTT
TRBV6-5,TRBJ2-6,.,medium-sized,CASSLTSGANVLTF,TGTGCCAGCAGTCTGACGTCTGGGGCCAACGTCCTGACTTTC
TRBV12-3/TRBV12-4,TRBJ1-2,.,many,CASSFRTELGYTF,TGTGCCAGCAGTTTCCGGACAGAACTTGGCTACACCTTC
TRBV6-5,TRBJ1-1,.,.,CASSRLWFGTEAFF,TGTGCCAGCAGTAGGTTGTGGTTTGGCACTGAAGCTTTCTTT
TRBV27,TRBJ2-7,.,few,CASSLGVTYEQYF,TGTGCCAGCAGTTTAGGAGTAACCTACGAGCAGTACTTC
TRBV4-2,TRBJ2-1,.,many,CASSQEGSGSYNEQFF,TGTGCCAGCAGCCAAGAAGGTAGCGGCTCCTACAATGAGCAGTTCTTC
TRBV20-1,TRBJ2-1,.,many,CSASGSGGDEQFF,TGCAGTGCTAGCGGGAGTGGGGGCGATGAGCAGTTCTTC
TRBV20-1,TRBJ2-3,.,many,CSAPASASAPPSTDTQYF,TGCAGTGCTCCCGCGTCGGCTAGCGCCCCGCCTAGCACAGATACGCAGTATTTT
TRBV5-5,TRBJ1-1,.,many,CASSLEENTEAFF,TGTGCCAGCAGCTTGGAGGAGAACACTGAAGCTTTCTTT
TRBV7-9,TRBJ2-1,TRBD2,many,CASSLAGGSNEQFF,TGTGCCAGCAGCCTAGCGGGAGGAAGTAATGAGCAGTTCTTC
TRBV7-3,TRBJ2-1,TRBD2,medium-sized,CASSLGRSGSYNEQFF,TGTGCCAGCAGCTTAGGGCGTAGCGGGAGCTACAATGAGCAGTTCTTC
TRBV11-1,TRBJ2-7,TRBD2,.,CASSLDLMASGSRYEQYF,TGTGCCAGCAGCTTAGATTTAATGGCTAGCGGGAGTAGGTACGAGCAGTACTTC
TRBV12-3/TRBV12-4,TRBJ2-3,TRBD2,few,CASSGLAGGTQYF,TGTGCCAGCAGTGGGCTAGCGGGCGGTACGCAGTATTTT
TRBV28,TRBJ2-5,.,.,CASRPQGNQETQYF,TGTGCCAGCAGGCCTCAGGGAAACCAAGAGACCCAGTACTTC
TRBV6-1,TRBJ1-1,.,few,CASSELEMDTEAFF,TGTGCCAGCAGTGAACTGGAAATGGACACTGAAGCTTTCTTT
TRBV7-9,TRBJ2-1,.,few,CASSPQGREQFF,TGTGCCAGCAGCCCCCAGGGGCGAGAGCAGTTCTTC
TRBV7-3,TRBJ1-2,.,many,CASSPRAGGNYGYTF,TGTGCCAGCAGCCCGAGGGCCGGGGGAAACTATGGCTACACCTTC
TRBV7-9,TRBJ2-5,.,many,CASRPDNQETQYF,TGTGCCAGCAGGCCAGACAACCAAGAGACCCAGTACTTC
TRBV6-2/TRBV6-3,TRBJ1-5,.,.,CASSLAHPKSNQPQHF,TGTGCCAGCAGTTTGGCCCACCCTAAGAGCAATCAGCCCCAGCATTTT
TRBV20-1,TRBJ2-5,.,many,CSAGGGTETQYF,TGCAGTGCAGGGGGTGGGACGGAGACCCAGTACTTC
TRBV5-1,TRBJ2-3,TRBD2,many,CASSSQPAGSDVGDADTQYF,TGCGCCAGCAGCTCGCAGCCAGCGGGATCAGATGTTGGTGACGCAGATACGCAGTATTTT
TRBV12-3/TRBV12-4,TRBJ1-5,.,.,CASTLPGGNQPQHF,TGTGCCAGCACCCTCCCGGGGGGAAATCAGCCCCAGCATTTT
TRBV7-9,TRBJ1-1,.,.,CASSLGGLYTEASF,TGTGCCAGCAGCTTAGGAGGGTTGTACACTGAAGCTTCCTTT
TRBV7-2,TRBJ2-1,TRBD2,.,CASRRRGLSGEQFF,TGTGCCAGCAGACGGCGGGGGTTGAGCGGAGAGCAGTTCTTC
TRBV27,TRBJ2-7,.,few,CASSLTAPQGRHEQYF,TGTGCCAGCAGTTTAACCGCCCCCCAGGGGAGGCACGAGCAGTACTTC
TRBV9,TRBJ2-1,TRBD1,few,CASSVGQGVMNEQFF,TGTGCCAGCAGCGTAGGACAGGGCGTCATGAATGAGCAGTTCTTC
TRBV9,TRBJ2-1,.,many,CASSVALGPLDNEQFF,TGTGCCAGCAGCGTAGCCTTAGGCCCACTAGACAATGAGCAGTTCTTC
TRBV6-5,TRBJ1-1,TRBD1,few,CASSFGQGTEAFF,TGTGCCAGCAGTTTCGGACAGGGGACTGAAGCTTTCTTT
TRBV13,TRBJ2-1,TRBD2,many,CASSLVASGNNEQFF,TGTGCCAGCAGCTTAGTGGCTAGCGGGAACAATGAGCAGTTCTTC
TRBV6-1,TRBJ2-2,TRBD1,few,CASRDRDRGPDGELFF,TGTGCCAGCAGGGACCGGGACAGGGGGCCTGACGGGGAGCTGTTTTTT
TRBV5-5,TRBJ2-4,.,few,CASSLTLTRDIQYF,TGTGCCAGCAGCCTAACTCTTACGAGGGACATTCAGTACTTC
TRBV12-3/TRBV12-4,TRBJ1-5,.,once,CASSVGEGQPQHF,TGTGCCAGCAGTGTGGGGGAAGGTCAGCCCCAGCATTTT
TRBV6-1,TRBJ1-1,.,few,CASSDLRGTNTEAFF,TGTGCCAGCAGTGACTTAAGGGGGACGAACACTGAAGCTTTCTTT
TRBV5-1,TRBJ2-3,.,.,CASSLTDRTDTQYF,TGCGCCAGCAGCTTAACAGATCGCACAGATACGCAGTATTTT
TRBV7-9,TRBJ2-7,.,.,CASSLALVGFEQYF,TGTGCCAGCAGCTTAGCGCTGGTCGGATTCGAGCAGTACTTC
TRBV7-6,TRBJ2-1,.,few,CASSKKLGATIYNEQFF,TGTGCCAGCAGCAAGAAGCTTGGGGCGACTATATACAATGAGCAGTTCTTC
TRBV24-1,TRBJ2-1,TRBD1,many,CATSGILGTGGNEQFF,TGTGCCACCAGTGGAATATTGGGGACAGGGGGAAATGAGCAGTTCTTC
TRBV4-2,TRBJ2-5,TRBD2,many,CASSQEWASGVVETQYF,TGTGCCAGCAGCCAAGAATGGGCTAGCGGAGTGGTGGAGACCCAGTACTTC
TRBV12-3/TRBV12-4,TRBJ1-5,TRBD1,many,CASTLGQSNQPQHF,TGTGCCAGCACCCTGGGACAGAGCAATCAGCCCCAGCATTTT
TRBV6-1,TRBJ2-3,TRBD1,few,CASSDQGQGMTDTQYF,TGTGCCAGCAGTGACCAGGGACAGGGGATGACAGATACGCAGTATTTT
TRBV6-5,TRBJ1-2,.,many,CASSSGLSGYTF,TGTGCCAGCAGCTCAGGGCTAAGTGGCTACACCTTC